Each of the 4 T cell receptor beta chains below was sequenced from the same sample in a study of T cells in Graves' hyperthyroidism and ophthalmopathy. Amplification yielded TCR beta CDR3 regions, with RNA transcripts as the source. A set of HTBI primers served as the primers for a first-round RT-PCR of the TCR CDR3. TCRdb analysed the multiplex PCR reads with MiXCR anew, one entry per CDR3 protein. This table holds 600,000 to 850,000 distinct CDR3 sequences, 15% to 20% found once. Sequencing used blood. These receptors all stem from a woman in her 50s with Graves' hyperthyroidism that later progressed to Graves' ophthalmopathy.

Note on this clonotype: Since a much larger clone is just one base distant, this may be a read error. The chain has TRBV5-1 and TRBJ1-1; D may be TRBD1 (5 bases). The germline V gene encodes CDR1 SGHRS and CDR2 YFSETQ. CDR3 size: 13 residues. The CDR3 protein is CVSSPGPGTEAFF. The CDR3 nucleotides are TGCGTCAGCAGCCCGGGACCTGGGACTGAAGCTTTCTTT. The full variable domain, its missing parts supplied by reference TRBV5-1 and TRBJ1-1, is KAGVTQTPRYLIKTRGQQVTLSCSPISGHRSVSWYQQTPGQGLQFLFEYFSETQRNKGNFPGRFSGRQFSNSRSEMNVSTLELGDSALYLCVSSPGPGTEAFFGQGTRLTVV.

The rearrangement uses TRBV19 and TRBJ2-2, with 10 bases identical to TRBD1. CDR1 is LNHDA and CDR2 is SQIVND in the germline V gene (reference sequence). CDR3 length: 17 residues. V trimming: 5 bases; J trimming: 6 bases; junction bases outside the gene matches: 12. CDR3 residues: CASSFATGTGVPGELFF. CDR3 DNA: TGTGCCAGTAGTTTCGCAACCGGGACAGGGGTCCCCGGGGAGCTGTTTTTT.

This clonotype showed up many times. The genes are TRBV2 and TRBJ1-4; 7 bases line up with TRBD1. Germline V lookup: CDR1 SNHLY, CDR2 FYNNEI. Losses at the gene ends were 4 bases for V and 4 bases for J; bases not matched to a gene: 6. The CDR3 covers 15 residues. DNA for the CDR3: TGTGCCAGCAGTGGGCAGGGGGTGCTTAATGAAAAACTGTTTTTT. It specifies CASSGQGVLNEKLFF. Full variable domain (missing parts from reference TRBV2 and TRBJ1-4): EPEVTQTPSHQVTQMGQEVILRCVPISNHLYFYWYRQILGQKVEFLVSFYNNEISEKSEIFDDQFSVERPDGSNFTLKIRSTKLEDSAMYFCASSGQGVLNEKLFFGSGTQLSVL.

This clonotype was picked up a small number of times. The CDR3 sequence: CASSVTRIYGYTF. The CDR3 DNA reads TGTGCCAGCAGTGTGACACGGATCTATGGCTACACCTTC. The chain combines TRBV2 with TRBJ1-2; the D is unclear. CDR1 is SNHLY, CDR2 FYNNEI, per germline. The V end lost 4 bases, the J end lost 4 bases, and 10 bases lay between the germline ends. The CDR3 extends over 13 amino acids. Full variable domain (outside the CDR3, taken from reference TRBV2 and TRBJ1-2): EPEVTQTPSHQVTQMGQEVILRCVPISNHLYFYWYRQILGQKVEFLVSFYNNEISEKSEIFDDQFSVERPDGSNFTLKIRSTKLEDSAMYFCASSVTRIYGYTFGSGTRLTVV.